What follows is one T cell receptor beta chain and its context. No antigen is known for it. This specimen comes from a study of vaccination effects on CD4 cells after COVID-19. Study observations and caveats: Few convalescent patients, and no early post-infection timepoints, were available to the study.

Unmatched junction bases numbered 3, after V lost 7 bases and J lost 1 base. The CDR3 covers 15 residues. Germline CDR1 reads MNHEY; CDR2 reads SMNVEV (reference sequence). With the ViraFEST assay, the study expanded antigen-specific CD4+ T cells using viral peptide pools, then sequenced them. Cells that had been cultured for about 10 days were the source of isolated CD4+ T cells. The infection with SARS-CoV-2 (confirmed by PCR) occurred in this person between March and December 2020. Each culture well received about 1.8 million PBMC. These cells were then cultured in IMDM with approximately 10 IU/ml IL-2 and 10 ug/ml peptides. Days 3 and 7 saw half the medium replaced with IL-2 medium. TCRdb's table, derived via immunoSEQ multiplex PCR, lists solely in-frame clones and lacks some. The table includes 42,000 or so clones, 65% to 70% detected once.

Specimen: CD4+ T cells from PBMCs cultured with a peptide pool, collected before COVID-19 vaccination. This receptor was identified in a human donor who had a prior SARS-CoV-2 infection. The rearrangement links TRBV27 to TRBJ1-6; 8 positions match TRBD1. The CDR3 DNA follows: TGTGCCAGCACCAACAGGGGGTCCTATAATTCACCCCTCCACTTT. Translation: CASTNRGSYNSPLHF.